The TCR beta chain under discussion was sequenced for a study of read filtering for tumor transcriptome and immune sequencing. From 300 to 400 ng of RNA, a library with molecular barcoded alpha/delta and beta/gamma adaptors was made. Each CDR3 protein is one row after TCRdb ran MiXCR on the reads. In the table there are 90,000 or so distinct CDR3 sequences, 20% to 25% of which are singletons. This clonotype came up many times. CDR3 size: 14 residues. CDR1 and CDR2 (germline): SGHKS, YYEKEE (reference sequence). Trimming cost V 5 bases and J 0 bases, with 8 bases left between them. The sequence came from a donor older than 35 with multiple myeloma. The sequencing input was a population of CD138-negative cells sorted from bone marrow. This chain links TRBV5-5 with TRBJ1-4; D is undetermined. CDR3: CASSIAPTNEKLFF. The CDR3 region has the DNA TGTGCCAGCAGTATCGCACCAACTAATGAAAAACTGTTTTTT.